This T cell receptor beta chain derives from a study of CD8 T cells in Susac syndrome. The V gene lost 8 bases and the J gene lost 5 bases, with 15 bases spanning the gap. The CDR3 is 12 residues long. Germline loops: CDR1 DFQATT, CDR2 SNEGSKA (reference sequence). With random hexamers, reverse transcription was performed on about 0.5 to 1 ug of RNA. TCRdb recomputed calls from the immunoSEQ multiplex PCR reads with MiXCR, one row per CDR3 protein. Here the sample spans fewer than 250,000 distinct CDR3 sequences, roughly 90% being singletons. The sequence derives from a human donor with multiple sclerosis. The chain employs TRBV20-1 and TRBJ2-5, with D perhaps matching TRBD1 or TRBD2 (7 bases each). What was sequenced was CD8+ T cells from PBMCs. CDR3 sequence (DNA): TGCAGTCCAGGGGGGGGAGGGGAGACCCAGTACTTC. This translates into CSPGGGGETQYF.